This entry lists 2 T cell receptor beta chains sequenced from one sample in a study of cytomegalovirus exposure and HLA in healthy donors (dated by TCRdb to about 2017). Library construction relied on the immunoSEQ multiplex PCR assay. For the multiplex PCR, a mixture combining 60 forward primers for TCR Vbeta segments and 13 reverse primers for TCR Jbeta segments was used. The clones in this table, taken by TCRdb from immuneACCESS, are in-frame only. Not every clone is retained; where verified, under half of the shortfall comes from an unresolved V gene, and the cause of the rest is unknown. This sample comprises 90,000 to 150,000 clones, about 73% of them detected only once. The ten largest make up about 3.3% of the sample. The sequencing sample was made of PBMCs. The receptors were gathered from a woman in her 30s in good health and CMV-seropositive.

The rearrangement joins TRBV7-2 to TRBJ1-1; possibly TRBD1 for D (6 bases). Germline loops: CDR1 SGHTA, CDR2 FQGNSA. Trimming stripped 3 bases from V and 1 base from J, with 9 bases between. This CDR3 is 14 amino acids long. The CDR3 DNA is TGTGCCAGCAGCTTTGACAGGTGGAACACTGAAGCTTTCTTT. Residues: CASSFDRWNTEAFF. The full variable domain, its missing parts supplied by reference TRBV7-2 and TRBJ1-1, is GAGVSQSPSNKVTEKGKDVELRCDPISGHTALYWYRQSLGQGLEFLIYFQGNSAPDKSGLPSDRFSAERTGGSVSTLTIQRTQQEDSAVYLCASSFDRWNTEAFFGQGTRLTVV.

The chain is built from TRBV23-1 and TRBJ2-5, with a weak D call TRBD1 (5 bases). TRBV23-1 is filed as an ORF, its function uncertain. V was pared by 2 bases and J by 2 bases, with 39 bases between. The CDR3 spans 24 residues. The CDR3: CASSQGFISPSRATHLGFQETQYF. For the CDR3, the DNA is TGCGCCAGCAGTCAAGGATTTATTTCTCCAAGCAGGGCCACCCACCTGGGTTTTCAAGAGACCCAGTACTTC.